This T cell receptor (beta chain) is drawn from a study of T cell responses to AZD1222 COVID-19 vaccine. Study-wide results and limits: Per reports, nearly half of all spike-specific TCRs target regions that are unmutated in variants. Repertoires were sampled only after the peak T cell response. The breadth and depth of Spike-specific TCRs increased once two AZD1222 doses had been given.

The analysis combined second doses at about 4 or about 12 weeks. V lost 0 bases and J 1 base, leaving 6 bases between the germline ends. Germline assignment: CDR1 LGHNA and CDR2 YNFKEQ. The CDR3 contains 14 residues. Clones were read by immunoSEQ multiplex PCR, and TCRdb kept only the in-frame ones, dropping some. In the table there are 110,000 or so clones, roughly 91% of which are singletons. This clone was picked up a small number of times. Its matching antigen is unknown. The material sequenced was peripheral blood, taken 28 days after the second AZD1222 dose. The sequence was collected from an adult who received the AZD1222 COVID-19 vaccine. V gene TRBV4-2 combines with J gene TRBJ1-1; no definite D call. CDR3 protein: CASSQEMENTEAFF. CDR3 DNA: TGTGCCAGCAGCCAAGAAATGGAGAACACTGAAGCTTTCTTT.